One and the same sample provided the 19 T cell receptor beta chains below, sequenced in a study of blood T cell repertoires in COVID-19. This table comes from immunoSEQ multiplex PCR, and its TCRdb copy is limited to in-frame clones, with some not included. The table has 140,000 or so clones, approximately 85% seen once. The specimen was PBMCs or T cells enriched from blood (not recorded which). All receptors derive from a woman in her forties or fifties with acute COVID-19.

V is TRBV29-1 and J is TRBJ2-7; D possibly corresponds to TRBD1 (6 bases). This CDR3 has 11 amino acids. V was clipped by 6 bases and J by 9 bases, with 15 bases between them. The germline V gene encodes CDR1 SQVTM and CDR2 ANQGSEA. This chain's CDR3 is CSVNQGTGQYF. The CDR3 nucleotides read TGCAGCGTCAACCAGGGGACCGGGCAGTACTTC.

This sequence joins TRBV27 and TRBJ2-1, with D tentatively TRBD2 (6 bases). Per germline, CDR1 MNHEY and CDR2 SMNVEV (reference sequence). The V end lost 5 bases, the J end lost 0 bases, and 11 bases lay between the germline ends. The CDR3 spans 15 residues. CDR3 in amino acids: CASSPLADSYNEQFF. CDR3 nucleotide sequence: TGTGCCAGCAGTCCGTTAGCGGACTCCTACAATGAGCAGTTCTTC.

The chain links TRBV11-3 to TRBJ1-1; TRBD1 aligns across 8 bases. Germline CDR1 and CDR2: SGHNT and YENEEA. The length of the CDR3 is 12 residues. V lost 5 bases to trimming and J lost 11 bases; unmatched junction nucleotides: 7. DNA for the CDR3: TGTGCCAGCAGCCTAGGACAGGGTAAGGCTTTCTTT. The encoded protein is CASSLGQGKAFF.

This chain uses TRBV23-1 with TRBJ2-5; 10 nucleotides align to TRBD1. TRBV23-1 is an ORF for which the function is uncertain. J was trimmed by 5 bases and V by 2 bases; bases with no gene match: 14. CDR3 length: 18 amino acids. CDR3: CASSQVGSGQGWRETQYF. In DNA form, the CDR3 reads TGCGCCAGCAGTCAAGTTGGGTCGGGACAGGGGTGGAGGGAGACCCAGTACTTC.

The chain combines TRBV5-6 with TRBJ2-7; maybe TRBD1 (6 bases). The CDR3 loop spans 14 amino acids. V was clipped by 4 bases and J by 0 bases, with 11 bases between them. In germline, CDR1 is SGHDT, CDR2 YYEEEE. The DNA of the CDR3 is TGTGCCAGCAGCATCGGGACACCCTCCTACGAGCAGTACTTC. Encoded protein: CASSIGTPSYEQYF. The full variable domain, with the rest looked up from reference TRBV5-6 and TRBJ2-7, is DAGVTQSPTHLIKTRGQQVTLRCSPKSGHDTVSWYQQALGQGPQFIFQYYEEEERQRGNFPDRFSGHQFPNYSSELNVNALLLGDSALYLCASSIGTPSYEQYFGPGTRLTVT.

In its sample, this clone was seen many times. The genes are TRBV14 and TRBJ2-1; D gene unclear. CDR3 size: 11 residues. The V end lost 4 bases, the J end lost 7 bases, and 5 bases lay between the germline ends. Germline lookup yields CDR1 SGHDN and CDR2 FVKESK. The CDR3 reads CASSLNNEQFF. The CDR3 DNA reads TGTGCCAGCAGCCTCAATAATGAGCAGTTCTTC.

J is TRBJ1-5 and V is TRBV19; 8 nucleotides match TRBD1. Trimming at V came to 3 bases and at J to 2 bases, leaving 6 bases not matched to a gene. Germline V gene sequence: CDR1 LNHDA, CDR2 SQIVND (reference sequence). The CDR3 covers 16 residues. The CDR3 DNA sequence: TGTGCCAGTAGTATTCCCCGACAGGGGCGCAATCAGCCCCAGCATTTT. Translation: CASSIPRQGRNQPQHF.

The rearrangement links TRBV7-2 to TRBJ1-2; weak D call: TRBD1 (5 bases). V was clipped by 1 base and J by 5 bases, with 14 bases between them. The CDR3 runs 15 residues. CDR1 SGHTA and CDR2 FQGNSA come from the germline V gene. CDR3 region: CASSLDGEGLYGYTF. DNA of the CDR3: TGTGCCAGCAGCTTAGATGGGGAGGGGCTATATGGCTACACCTTC. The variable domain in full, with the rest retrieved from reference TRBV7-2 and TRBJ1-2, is GAGVSQSPSNKVTEKGKDVELRCDPISGHTALYWYRQSLGQGLEFLIYFQGNSAPDKSGLPSDRFSAERTGGSVSTLTIQRTQQEDSAVYLCASSLDGEGLYGYTFGSGTRLTVV.

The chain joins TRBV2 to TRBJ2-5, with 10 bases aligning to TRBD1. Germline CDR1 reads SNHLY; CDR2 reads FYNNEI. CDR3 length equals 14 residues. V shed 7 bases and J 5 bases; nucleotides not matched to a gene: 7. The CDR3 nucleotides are TGTGCCAGCATCCGACAGGGGGCTATGGAGACCCAGTACTTC. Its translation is CASIRQGAMETQYF.

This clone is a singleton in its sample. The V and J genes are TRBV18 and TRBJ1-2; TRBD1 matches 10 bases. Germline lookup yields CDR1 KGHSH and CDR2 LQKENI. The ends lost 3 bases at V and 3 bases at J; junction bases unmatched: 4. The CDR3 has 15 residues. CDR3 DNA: TGTGCCAGCTCACCGGGACAGGGGCTCGACTATGGCTACACCTTC. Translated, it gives CASSPGQGLDYGYTF.

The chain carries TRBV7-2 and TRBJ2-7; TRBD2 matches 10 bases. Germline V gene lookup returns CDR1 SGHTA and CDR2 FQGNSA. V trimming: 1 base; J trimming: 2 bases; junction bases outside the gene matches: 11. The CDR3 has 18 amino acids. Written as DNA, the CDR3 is TGTGCCAGCAGCTTAGATTCCTCGACTAGCGGGTTCCCCTACGAGCAGTACTTC. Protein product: CASSLDSSTSGFPYEQYF.

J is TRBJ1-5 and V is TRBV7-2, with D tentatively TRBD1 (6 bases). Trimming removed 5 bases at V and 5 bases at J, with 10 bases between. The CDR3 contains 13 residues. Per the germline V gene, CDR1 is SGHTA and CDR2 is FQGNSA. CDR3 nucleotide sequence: TGTGCCAGCAGCGTACAGGGAGATCAGCCCCAGCATTTT. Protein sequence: CASSVQGDQPQHF. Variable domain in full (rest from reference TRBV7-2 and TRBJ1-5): GAGVSQSPSNKVTEKGKDVELRCDPISGHTALYWYRQSLGQGLEFLIYFQGNSAPDKSGLPSDRFSAERTGGSVSTLTIQRTQQEDSAVYLCASSVQGDQPQHFGDGTRLSIL.

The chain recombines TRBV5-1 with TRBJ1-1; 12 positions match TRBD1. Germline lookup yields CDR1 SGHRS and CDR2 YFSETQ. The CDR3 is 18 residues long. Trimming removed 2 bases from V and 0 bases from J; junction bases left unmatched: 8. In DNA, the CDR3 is TGCGCCAGCAGCTTTGTCGATGGGACAGGGGGCGTGAACACTGAAGCTTTCTTT. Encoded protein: CASSFVDGTGGVNTEAFF.

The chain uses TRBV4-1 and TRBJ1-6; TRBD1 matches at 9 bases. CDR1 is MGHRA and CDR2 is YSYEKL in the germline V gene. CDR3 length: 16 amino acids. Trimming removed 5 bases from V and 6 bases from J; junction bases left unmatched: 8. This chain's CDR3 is CASSYRQGDSNSPLHF. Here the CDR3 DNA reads TGCGCCAGCAGCTATCGACAGGGGGACAGTAATTCACCCCTCCACTTT.

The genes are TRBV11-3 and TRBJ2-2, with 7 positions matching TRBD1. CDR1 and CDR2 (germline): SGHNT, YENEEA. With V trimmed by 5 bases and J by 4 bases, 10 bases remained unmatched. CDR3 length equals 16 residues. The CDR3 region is CASSPTTGIRTGELFF. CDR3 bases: TGTGCCAGCAGCCCTACGACAGGGATCCGCACCGGGGAGCTGTTTTTT.

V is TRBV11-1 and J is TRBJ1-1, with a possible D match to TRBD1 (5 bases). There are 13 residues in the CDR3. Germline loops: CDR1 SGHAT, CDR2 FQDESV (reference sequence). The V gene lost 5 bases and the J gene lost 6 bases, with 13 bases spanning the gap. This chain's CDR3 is CASSPRVFAEAFF. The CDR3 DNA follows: TGTGCCAGCAGCCCCAGGGTTTTCGCTGAAGCTTTCTTT. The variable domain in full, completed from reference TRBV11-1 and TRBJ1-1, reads EAEVAQSPRYKITEKSQAVAFWCDPISGHATLYWYRQILGQGPELLVQFQDESVVDDSQLPKDRFSAERLKGVDSTLKIQPAELGDSAMYLCASSPRVFAEAFFGQGTRLTVV.

The CDR3 region is CASSPGEGKSETQYF. CDR3 DNA: TGTGCCAGCTCACCTGGGGAGGGCAAGTCGGAGACCCAGTACTTC. The chain carries TRBV18 and TRBJ2-5, with 7 bases lining up with TRBD2. The CDR3 covers 15 residues. Germline assignment: CDR1 KGHSH and CDR2 LQKENI. J gave up 5 bases and V 3 bases, and 9 bases lay outside the gene matches.

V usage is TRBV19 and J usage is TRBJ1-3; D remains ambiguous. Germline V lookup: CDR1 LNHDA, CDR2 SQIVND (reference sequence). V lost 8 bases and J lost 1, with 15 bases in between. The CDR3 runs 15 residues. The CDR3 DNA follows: TGTGCCAGTTCCGAGTGGAGCACTTCTGGAAACACCATATATTTT. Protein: CASSEWSTSGNTIYF.

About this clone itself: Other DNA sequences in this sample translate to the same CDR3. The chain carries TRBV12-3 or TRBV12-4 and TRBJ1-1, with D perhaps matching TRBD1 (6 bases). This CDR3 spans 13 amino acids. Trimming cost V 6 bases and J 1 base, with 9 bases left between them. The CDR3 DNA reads TGTGCCAGCAGGCCGACAGGGAACACTGAAGCTTTCTTT. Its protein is CASRPTGNTEAFF.